Listed below are T cell receptor beta chains from one sample, sequenced in a study of blood T cell repertoires in COVID-19. The protocol was immunoSEQ multiplex PCR, while the TCRdb copy is restricted to in-frame clones and leaves out a portion. The sample holds 150,000 to 200,000 clones, nearly 90% seen once. Specimen: peripheral blood. The receptors stem from a man aged 45-65 years with acute or convalescent COVID-19. The CDR3 runs from the conserved cysteine through the conserved F or W. The order of the fields is J gene, V gene, clone size, D gene, CDR3 protein, CDR3 DNA. The D gene is left open where the match is weak. Clone size, where shown, is once, few, many, or a class for clones that have expanded.

J: TRBJ1-5
V: TRBV6-5
size: -
D: TRBD1
CDR3: CASSLGTGGLQPQHF
DNA: TGTGCCAGCAGCCTTGGGACAGGTGGTCTTCAGCCCCAGCATTTT

J: TRBJ1-6
V: TRBV7-2
size: -
D: -
CDR3: CASSLASRGMGYNSPLHF
DNA: TGTGCCAGCAGCTTAGCTAGCAGGGGAATGGGGTATAATTCACCCCTCCACTTT

J: TRBJ1-2
V: TRBV7-9
size: -
D: -
CDR3: CASSLGSGLGYGYTF
DNA: TGTGCCAGCAGCTTAGGGTCTGGGCTCGGTTATGGCTACACCTTC

J: TRBJ2-1
V: TRBV11-2
size: -
D: -
CDR3: CASSWRDWYNEQFF
DNA: TGTGCCAGCAGCTGGCGGGACTGGTACAATGAGCAGTTCTTC

J: TRBJ1-5
V: TRBV12-3/TRBV12-4
size: -
D: -
CDR3: CASKQDNQPQHF
DNA: TGTGCCAGCAAACAGGATAATCAGCCCCAGCATTTT

J: TRBJ2-3
V: TRBV29-1
size: -
D: TRBD2
CDR3: CSVELSGRTDTQYF
DNA: TGCAGCGTTGAACTTAGCGGGAGAACAGATACGCAGTATTTT

J: TRBJ1-6
V: TRBV27
size: -
D: TRBD1
CDR3: CASSLSMWRWGQGTSSYNSPLHF
DNA: TGTGCCAGCAGTTTATCGATGTGGAGGTGGGGACAGGGTACGAGCTCCTATAATTCACCCCTCCACTTT

J: TRBJ2-2
V: TRBV18
size: -
D: TRBD2
CDR3: CASSPASGITGELFF
DNA: TGTGCCAGCTCACCGGCTAGCGGGATCACCGGGGAGCTGTTTTTT

J: TRBJ1-2
V: TRBV7-9
size: few
D: -
CDR3: CASSPDRNNYGYTF
DNA: TGTGCCAGCAGCCCGGACAGAAATAACTATGGCTACACCTTC

J: TRBJ1-1
V: TRBV9
size: -
D: -
CDR3: CASSPLWGGRGNSTEAFF
DNA: TGTGCCAGCAGCCCGCTTTGGGGAGGGCGGGGTAATTCCACTGAAGCTTTCTTT

J: TRBJ1-6
V: TRBV27
size: -
D: -
CDR3: CASSLLGVGNSPLHF
DNA: TGTGCCAGCAGTTTATTAGGGGTTGGTAATTCACCCCTCCACTTT

J: TRBJ1-2
V: TRBV30
size: -
D: -
CDR3: CAWSFAGGYTF
DNA: TGTGCCTGGAGCTTCGCGGGAGGCTACACCTTC

J: TRBJ1-6
V: TRBV6-5
size: once
D: TRBD1
CDR3: CASSMTTGLGSPLHF
DNA: TGTGCCAGCAGCATGACGACAGGGCTTGGTTCACCCCTCCACTTT

J: TRBJ2-2
V: TRBV2
size: -
D: -
CDR3: CASGRDPNTGELFF
DNA: TGTGCCAGCGGCCGGGATCCGAACACCGGGGAGCTGTTTTTT

J: TRBJ2-3
V: TRBV6-2/TRBV6-3
size: -
D: -
CDR3: CASSADSLIDTQYF
DNA: TGTGCCAGCAGTGCGGACAGCCTGATAGATACGCAGTATTTT

J: TRBJ2-2
V: TRBV5-1
size: -
D: TRBD2
CDR3: CASSLAPTSGDLNTGELFF
DNA: TGCGCCAGCAGCTTGGCCCCGACTAGCGGGGACCTGAACACCGGGGAGCTGTTTTTT

J: TRBJ2-1
V: TRBV7-3
size: -
D: TRBD2
CDR3: CASSLRLAGYNEQFF
DNA: TGTGCCAGCAGCCTAAGACTAGCGGGGTACAATGAGCAGTTCTTC

J: TRBJ2-7
V: TRBV27
size: -
D: TRBD1
CDR3: CASSSSKPGQGLVGEQYF
DNA: TGTGCCAGCAGTTCTTCCAAACCGGGACAGGGGTTAGTGGGAGAGCAGTACTTC

J: TRBJ1-5
V: TRBV6-1
size: -
D: -
CDR3: CASSESGLNDQPQHF
DNA: TGTGCCAGCAGTGAATCAGGTTTGAACGATCAGCCCCAGCATTTT

J: TRBJ2-1
V: TRBV9
size: -
D: TRBD2
CDR3: CASSVPGTSGNNEQFF
DNA: TGTGCCAGCAGCGTCCCCGGGACTAGCGGTAACAATGAGCAGTTCTTC

J: TRBJ2-3
V: TRBV27
size: -
D: TRBD2
CDR3: CASSPGRVTDTQYF
DNA: TGTGCCAGCAGTCCGGGGAGGGTCACAGATACGCAGTATTTT

J: TRBJ2-7
V: TRBV9
size: -
D: TRBD1
CDR3: CASSPQGDKSYEQYF
DNA: TGTGCCAGCAGCCCCCAGGGGGACAAATCCTACGAGCAGTACTTC

J: TRBJ1-1
V: TRBV2
size: -
D: -
CDR3: CASRGSEAFF
DNA: TGTGCCAGTCGGGGTTCTGAAGCTTTCTTT

J: TRBJ1-2
V: TRBV28
size: -
D: -
CDR3: CASSLSGAGMDGYTF
DNA: TGTGCCAGCAGTTTATCTGGGGCCGGTATGGATGGCTACACCTTC

J: TRBJ1-4
V: TRBV19
size: -
D: TRBD1
CDR3: CASGLDRARPRLFF
DNA: TGTGCCAGTGGGCTTGACAGGGCCCGTCCTAGACTGTTTTTT

J: TRBJ2-7
V: TRBV7-9
size: -
D: TRBD2
CDR3: CASSLLSSGSYEQYF
DNA: TGTGCCAGCAGCTTACTGAGTAGCGGGAGTTACGAGCAGTACTTC

J: TRBJ1-5
V: TRBV12-3/TRBV12-4
size: -
D: -
CDR3: CASSLGGDQPQHF
DNA: TGTGCCAGCAGTTTAGGAGGTGATCAGCCCCAGCATTTT

J: TRBJ1-6
V: TRBV10-3
size: -
D: -
CDR3: CAISEGQRNNSPLHF
DNA: TGTGCCATCAGTGAGGGACAGAGAAACAATTCACCCCTCCACTTT

J: TRBJ2-5
V: TRBV5-1
size: -
D: TRBD2
CDR3: CASSLGTSGRETQYF
DNA: TGCGCCAGCAGCTTGGGTACTAGCGGGAGAGAGACCCAGTACTTC

J: TRBJ1-4
V: TRBV27
size: -
D: TRBD1
CDR3: CASSLRSGTGGSANEKLFF
DNA: TGTGCCAGCAGTCTACGATCGGGGACAGGGGGCTCTGCTAATGAAAAACTGTTTTTT

J: TRBJ2-2
V: TRBV7-9
size: -
D: TRBD1
CDR3: CASSHTGAGTGELFF
DNA: TGTGCCAGCAGCCACACAGGGGCCGGCACCGGGGAGCTGTTTTTT

J: TRBJ2-7
V: TRBV9
size: -
D: TRBD1
CDR3: CASSVGRDSPSYEQYF
DNA: TGTGCCAGCAGCGTAGGAAGGGACAGCCCCTCCTACGAGCAGTACTTC

J: TRBJ1-2
V: TRBV9
size: -
D: -
CDR3: CASSSARHANYGYTF
DNA: TGTGCCAGCAGCTCAGCCAGGCATGCTAACTATGGCTACACCTTC

J: TRBJ1-1
V: TRBV9
size: -
D: TRBD1
CDR3: CASSAMGQKNTEAFF
DNA: TGTGCCAGCAGCGCGATGGGACAGAAGAACACTGAAGCTTTCTTT

J: TRBJ2-3
V: TRBV29-1
size: -
D: -
CDR3: CSVFGEADTQYF
DNA: TGCAGCGTTTTTGGAGAGGCAGATACGCAGTATTTT

J: TRBJ1-4
V: TRBV19
size: -
D: TRBD1
CDR3: CASSAEGASWEKLFF
DNA: TGTGCCAGTAGCGCCGAGGGGGCTAGTTGGGAAAAACTGTTTTTT

J: TRBJ2-7
V: TRBV6-1
size: -
D: TRBD1
CDR3: CASSPDRQTYEQYF
DNA: TGTGCCAGCAGTCCGGACAGGCAGACCTACGAGCAGTACTTC

J: TRBJ2-1
V: TRBV2
size: few
D: TRBD2
CDR3: CATHLAEPPNEQFF
DNA: TGTGCCACCCACCTAGCGGAGCCCCCCAATGAGCAGTTCTTC

J: TRBJ1-5
V: TRBV2
size: -
D: TRBD1
CDR3: CASSQQTGTNQPQHF
DNA: TGTGCCAGCAGTCAGCAGACAGGGACCAATCAGCCCCAGCATTTT

J: TRBJ2-3
V: TRBV7-6
size: -
D: TRBD2
CDR3: CASSSGTSGGAADTQYF
DNA: TGTGCCAGCAGCTCCGGGACTAGCGGGGGGGCCGCAGATACGCAGTATTTT

J: TRBJ2-7
V: TRBV19
size: -
D: TRBD2
CDR3: CASSIRLAGAYEQYF
DNA: TGTGCCAGTAGTATCAGACTAGCGGGAGCATACGAGCAGTACTTC

J: TRBJ1-5
V: TRBV5-1
size: -
D: TRBD1
CDR3: CASSLGPGQGNQPQHF
DNA: TGCGCCAGCAGCTTAGGCCCGGGACAGGGTAATCAGCCCCAGCATTTT

J: TRBJ1-3
V: TRBV30
size: -
D: -
CDR3: CAWGGHISGNTIYF
DNA: TGTGCCTGGGGGGGACATATCTCTGGAAACACCATATATTTT

J: TRBJ2-5
V: TRBV5-5
size: -
D: -
CDR3: CASSLLAGETQYF
DNA: TGTGCCAGCAGCTTACTAGCCGGAGAGACCCAGTACTTC

J: TRBJ1-2
V: TRBV5-6
size: -
D: TRBD1
CDR3: CASSPGTGGRLVYGYTF
DNA: TGTGCCAGCAGCCCCGGGACAGGGGGCCGACTAGTCTATGGCTACACCTTC

J: TRBJ1-3
V: TRBV4-1
size: -
D: -
CDR3: CASSPGGAGNTIYF
DNA: TGCGCCAGCAGCCCCGGGGGGGCCGGAAACACCATATATTTT

J: TRBJ2-5
V: TRBV7-8
size: -
D: TRBD2
CDR3: CASSLGGIAGLETQYF
DNA: TGTGCCAGCAGCTTAGGGGGAATAGCGGGGTTGGAGACCCAGTACTTC

J: TRBJ2-3
V: TRBV6-2/TRBV6-3
size: -
D: -
CDR3: CASSSADRITDTQYF
DNA: TGTGCCAGCAGTTCGGCTGACAGGATCACAGATACGCAGTATTTT

J: TRBJ1-5
V: TRBV2
size: -
D: TRBD1
CDR3: CASSGTGANQPQHF
DNA: TGTGCCAGCAGCGGTACAGGGGCCAATCAGCCCCAGCATTTT

J: TRBJ2-2
V: TRBV7-2
size: -
D: TRBD2
CDR3: CASIAKAGKNTGELFF
DNA: TGTGCCAGCATAGCAAAAGCGGGAAAGAACACCGGGGAGCTGTTTTTT

J: TRBJ2-3
V: TRBV27
size: -
D: -
CDR3: CASSLGGARDTQYF
DNA: TGTGCCAGCAGTTTAGGGGGGGCCCGGGATACGCAGTATTTT

J: TRBJ1-3
V: TRBV18
size: -
D: TRBD1
CDR3: CASSPVGQALGNTIYF
DNA: TGTGCCAGCTCACCGGTCGGACAGGCACTTGGAAACACCATATATTTT

J: TRBJ2-2
V: TRBV7-2
size: -
D: TRBD1
CDR3: CASSLDPAGGANTGELFF
DNA: TGTGCCAGCAGCTTAGACCCCGCAGGGGGCGCGAACACCGGGGAGCTGTTTTTT

J: TRBJ2-7
V: TRBV28
size: -
D: -
CDR3: CASSTPGLLYEQYF
DNA: TGTGCCAGCAGTACCCCAGGGCTCCTCTACGAGCAGTACTTC

J: TRBJ2-1
V: TRBV18
size: -
D: TRBD2
CDR3: CASSNQGTSGRSSYNEQFF
DNA: TGTGCCAGCTCTAACCAGGGGACTAGCGGGCGTAGCTCCTACAATGAGCAGTTCTTC

J: TRBJ1-1
V: TRBV5-1
size: -
D: TRBD1
CDR3: CASSLGRSPEGSPFEGAVGAFF
DNA: TGCGCCAGCAGCTTGGGAAGATCACCCGAAGGGTCCCCTTTTGAGGGGGCTGTTGGGGCTTTCTTT

J: TRBJ1-1
V: TRBV9
size: -
D: -
CDR3: CASSVEQAPAEAFF
DNA: TGTGCCAGCAGCGTAGAACAGGCCCCGGCTGAAGCTTTCTTT

J: TRBJ2-6
V: TRBV27
size: -
D: TRBD1
CDR3: CASSSQGPGSGANVLTF
DNA: TGTGCCAGCAGTTCACAGGGGCCAGGTTCAGGGGCCAACGTCCTGACTTTC

J: TRBJ2-3
V: TRBV4-3
size: -
D: TRBD1
CDR3: CASSQDTRGSDTQYF
DNA: TGCGCCAGCAGCCAAGACACCAGGGGGTCAGATACGCAGTATTTT